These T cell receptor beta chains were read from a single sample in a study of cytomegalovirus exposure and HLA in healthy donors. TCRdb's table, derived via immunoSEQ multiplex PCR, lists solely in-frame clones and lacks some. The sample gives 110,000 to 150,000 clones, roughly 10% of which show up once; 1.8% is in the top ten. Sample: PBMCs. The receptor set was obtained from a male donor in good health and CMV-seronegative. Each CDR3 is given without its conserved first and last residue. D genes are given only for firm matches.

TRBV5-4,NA,ASSLAGGLRTGELF
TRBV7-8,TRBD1,ASSSYTGQAYEQY
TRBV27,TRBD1,ASSPTGYHEQY
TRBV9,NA,ASSDGGAETQY
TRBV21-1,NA,ASSKVGPYGYT
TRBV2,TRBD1,ASTGQGIPDTQY
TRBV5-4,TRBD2,ASSSGTRGGAGTQY
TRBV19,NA,ASKEGPNQPQH
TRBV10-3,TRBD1,AISPSQGARYEQY
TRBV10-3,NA,AISESKGTGSTDTQY
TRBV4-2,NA,ASSAAKPYGYT
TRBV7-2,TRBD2,ASSYLAGGYNEQF
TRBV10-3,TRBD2,AISAGEIYEQY
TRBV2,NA,ASEETNTEAF
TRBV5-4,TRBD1,ASSLKLGQSFGYT
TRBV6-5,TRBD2,ASTQQPGGPETQY
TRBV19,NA,ASSITDSSYEQY
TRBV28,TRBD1,ASSYSGTENTGELF
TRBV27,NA,ASSLQGTGNTIY
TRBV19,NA,ASSIGGRWTDTQY
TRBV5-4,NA,ASSEGDPGTEAF
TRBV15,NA,ATSRDRGAGELF
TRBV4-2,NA,ASSQEYGKFRGEHSYEQY
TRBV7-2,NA,ASSPLVGARDGYT
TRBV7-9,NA,ASSLIGEGHEAF
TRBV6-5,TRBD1,ASSFRTGSTYEQY
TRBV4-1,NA,ASSQGDGAPNEKLF
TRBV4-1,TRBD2,ASSLTEGLAHNEQF
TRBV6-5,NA,ASSYAYLSEKLF